This T cell receptor beta chain stems from a study of T cell clonotyping in hematopoietic cell transplantation. Study-level background: Pretransplant recipient samples were taken after cytoreduction. Broader study findings: CD4 and CD8 repertoire contributions could not be separated without sorting. Graft donor and pretransplant recipient Inverse Simpson Index values predicted broader posttransplant TCR diversity.

Time point reported: recipient sample about 28 days before transplant, after cytoreduction. A word on this clone: The antigen is unknown.

Profiled with immunoSEQ multiplex PCR; TCRdb holds only in-frame clones, not every one. The table has around 28,000 clones, 82% seen once; the top ten hold about 1.8%. V shed 2 bases and J 3 bases; nucleotides not matched to a gene: 9. This CDR3 spans 16 amino acids. CDR1 ENHRY and CDR2 SYGVKD come from the germline V gene. The V call is TRBV10-3, the J call TRBJ2-5; 7 nucleotides match TRBD2. The source of this sequence is a man between 40 and 49 years old with acute myeloid leukemia. Some clones in this sample may be carry-over from other donors' samples. The material was peripheral blood mononuclear cells, obtained before stem cell transplant. CDR3 protein: CAISEGGRESKETQYF. DNA of the CDR3: TGTGCCATCAGTGAGGGCGGGCGGGAGTCGAAAGAGACCCAGTACTTC.